This T cell receptor (beta chain) is from a study of shared clonotypes between healthy human individuals. Study-wide context: Three plates each covered CD4 naive and memory; CD8 naive two, CD8 memory one. Whole-study findings and limits: Donors were few, which limited the genetic and exposure-history diversity represented. A generally larger estimated richness was seen in naive subsets than in memory subsets.

Deep-level settings were used for running the assay. The data were produced by immunoSEQ multiplex PCR, yet TCRdb's version contains in-frame clones alone and is incomplete. The table lists some 2,000,000 clones, about 95% of them singletons. Worth noting for this clone: Its antigen is unknown.

V lost 5 bases and J lost 4; bases outside the gene matches: 4. CDR3 length: 13 residues. CDR1 is KGHSH, CDR2 LQKENI, per germline. The rearrangement uses TRBV18 and TRBJ2-5, with 7 bases aligning to TRBD1. The source of this sequence is a man younger than 30 in good health. The sample taken for sequencing was naive CD4+ T cells sorted from blood. Subset of the sample: CD45RA+ positively selected. The CDR3 bases are TGTGCCAGCTCAACAGGGGTTTCAGAGACCCAGTACTTC. It specifies CASSTGVSETQYF.